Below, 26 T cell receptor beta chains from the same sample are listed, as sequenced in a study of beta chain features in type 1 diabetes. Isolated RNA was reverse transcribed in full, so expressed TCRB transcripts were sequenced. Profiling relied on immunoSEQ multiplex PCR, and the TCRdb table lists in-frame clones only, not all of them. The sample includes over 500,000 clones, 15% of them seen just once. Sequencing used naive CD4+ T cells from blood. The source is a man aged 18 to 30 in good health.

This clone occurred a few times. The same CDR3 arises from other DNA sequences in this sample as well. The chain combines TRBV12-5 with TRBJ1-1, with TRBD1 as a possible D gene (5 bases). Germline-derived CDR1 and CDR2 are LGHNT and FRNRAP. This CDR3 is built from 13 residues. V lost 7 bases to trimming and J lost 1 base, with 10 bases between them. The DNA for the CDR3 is TGTGCTAGTGCCTTACAGGCGAACACTGAAGCTTTCTTT. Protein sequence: CASALQANTEAFF.

The CDR3 is CASSFTGDTQYF. The CDR3, as DNA: TGCGCCAGCAGCTTCACGGGAGATACGCAGTATTTT. This sequence joins TRBV5-1 and TRBJ2-3; no clear D gene. The germline gives CDR1 SGHRS, CDR2 YFSETQ. This CDR3 is built from 12 residues. Trimming stripped 2 bases from V and 5 bases from J, with 6 bases between.

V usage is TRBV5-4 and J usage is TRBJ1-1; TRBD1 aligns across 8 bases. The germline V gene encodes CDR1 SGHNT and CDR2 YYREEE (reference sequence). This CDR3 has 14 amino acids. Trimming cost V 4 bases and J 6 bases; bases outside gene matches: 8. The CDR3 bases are TGTGCCAGCAGCGCAAGACAGGGGAAGGCTGAAGCTTTCTTT. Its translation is CASSARQGKAEAFF.

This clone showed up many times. CDR3 nucleotides: TGTGCCAGCAGCTCGGCGGGAGGGACGGCTGAAGCTTTCTTT. Its translation is CASSSAGGTAEAFF. J is TRBJ1-1 and V is TRBV7-9; perhaps TRBD1 as D (5 bases). Per the germline V gene, CDR1 is SEHNR and CDR2 is FQNEAQ (reference sequence). This CDR3 has 14 residues. Trimming stripped 4 bases from V and 6 bases from J, with 15 bases between.

The chain's CDR3 is CASRGQGPTNEQFF. Written as DNA, the CDR3 is TGTGCCAGCAGAGGACAGGGGCCAACGAATGAGCAGTTCTTC. V is TRBV6-4 and J is TRBJ2-1; 9 bases align to TRBD1. Germline V gene data show CDR1 as MRHNA and CDR2 as SNTAGT. V shed 6 bases, J shed 7 bases, and the junction held 7 bases outside the gene matches. This CDR3 has 14 residues.

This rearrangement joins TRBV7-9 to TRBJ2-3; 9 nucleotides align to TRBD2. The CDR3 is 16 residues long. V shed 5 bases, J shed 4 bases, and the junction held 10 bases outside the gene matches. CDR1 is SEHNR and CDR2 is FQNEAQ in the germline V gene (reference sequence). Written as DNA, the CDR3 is TGTGCCAGCAGCCCGCTCGGCGGGGGGGCCTCAGATACGCAGTATTTT. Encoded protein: CASSPLGGGASDTQYF.

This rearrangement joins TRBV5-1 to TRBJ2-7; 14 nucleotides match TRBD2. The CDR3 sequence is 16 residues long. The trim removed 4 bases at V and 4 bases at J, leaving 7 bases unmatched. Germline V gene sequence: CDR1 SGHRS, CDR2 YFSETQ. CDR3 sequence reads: CASSAGLAGDPYEQYF. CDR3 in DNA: TGCGCCAGCAGCGCGGGACTAGCGGGAGACCCGTACGAGCAGTACTTC.

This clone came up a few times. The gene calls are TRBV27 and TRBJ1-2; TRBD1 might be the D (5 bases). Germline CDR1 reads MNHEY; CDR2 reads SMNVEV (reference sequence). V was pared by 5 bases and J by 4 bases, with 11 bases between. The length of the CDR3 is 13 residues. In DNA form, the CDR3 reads TGTGCCAGCAGTCGTAGGGGCGGCTATGGCTACACCTTC. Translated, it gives CASSRRGGYGYTF.

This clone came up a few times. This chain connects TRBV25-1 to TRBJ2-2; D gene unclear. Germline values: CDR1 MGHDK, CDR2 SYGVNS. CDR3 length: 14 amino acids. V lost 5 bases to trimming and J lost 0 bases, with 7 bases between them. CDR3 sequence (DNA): TGTGCCAGCAGTACGGAAGCGAACACCGGGGAGCTGTTTTTT. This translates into CASSTEANTGELFF.

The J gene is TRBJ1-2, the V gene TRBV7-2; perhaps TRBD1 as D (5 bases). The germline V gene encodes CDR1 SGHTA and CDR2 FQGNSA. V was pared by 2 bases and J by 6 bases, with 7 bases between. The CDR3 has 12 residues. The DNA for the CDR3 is TGTGCCAGCAGCTTACAGGGAGATGGCTACACCTTC. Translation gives CASSLQGDGYTF.

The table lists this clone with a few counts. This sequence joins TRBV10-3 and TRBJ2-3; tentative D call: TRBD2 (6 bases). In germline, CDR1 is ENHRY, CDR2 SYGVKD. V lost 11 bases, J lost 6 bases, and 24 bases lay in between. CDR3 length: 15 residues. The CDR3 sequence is CAARGGIVYADTQYF. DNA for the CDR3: TGTGCCGCCCGCGGAGGGATAGTTTACGCGGATACGCAGTATTTT.

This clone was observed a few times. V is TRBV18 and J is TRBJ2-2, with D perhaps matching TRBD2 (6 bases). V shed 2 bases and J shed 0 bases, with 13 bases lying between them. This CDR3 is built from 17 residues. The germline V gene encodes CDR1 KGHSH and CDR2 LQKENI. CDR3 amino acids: CASSPNLALANTGELFF. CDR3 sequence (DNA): TGTGCCAGCTCACCAAATCTAGCGCTCGCGAACACCGGGGAGCTGTTTTTT.

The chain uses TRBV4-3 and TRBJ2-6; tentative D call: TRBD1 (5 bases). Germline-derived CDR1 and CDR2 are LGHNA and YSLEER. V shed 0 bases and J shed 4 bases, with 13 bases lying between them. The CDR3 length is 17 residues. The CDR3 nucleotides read TGCGCCAGCAGCCAAGATTTCAGGGCCTCCGGGGCCAACGTCCTGACTTTC. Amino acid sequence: CASSQDFRASGANVLTF.

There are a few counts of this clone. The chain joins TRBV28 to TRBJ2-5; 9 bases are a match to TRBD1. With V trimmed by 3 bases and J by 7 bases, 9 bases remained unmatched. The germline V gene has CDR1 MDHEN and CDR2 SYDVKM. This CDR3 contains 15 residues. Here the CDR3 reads CASSFRDREVMTQYF. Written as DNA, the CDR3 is TGTGCCAGCAGTTTCCGGGACAGGGAGGTGATGACCCAGTACTTC. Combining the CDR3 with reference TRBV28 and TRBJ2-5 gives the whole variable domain DVKVTQSSRYLVKRTGEKVFLECVQDMDHENMFWYRQDPGLGLRLIYFSYDVKMKEKGDIPEGYSVSREKKERFSLILESASTNQTSMYLCASSFRDREVMTQYFGPGTRLLVL.

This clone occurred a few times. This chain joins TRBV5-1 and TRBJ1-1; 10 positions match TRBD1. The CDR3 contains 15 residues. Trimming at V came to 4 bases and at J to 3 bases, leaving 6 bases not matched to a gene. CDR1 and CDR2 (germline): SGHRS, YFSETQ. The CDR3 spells CASSPRTGGDTEAFF. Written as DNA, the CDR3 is TGCGCCAGCAGCCCTAGGACAGGGGGGGACACTGAAGCTTTCTTT.

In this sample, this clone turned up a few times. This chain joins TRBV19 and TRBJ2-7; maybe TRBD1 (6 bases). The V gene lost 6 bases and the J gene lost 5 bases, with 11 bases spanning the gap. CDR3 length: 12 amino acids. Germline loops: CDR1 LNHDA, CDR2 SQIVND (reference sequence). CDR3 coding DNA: TGTGCCAGTAGAGGGGGAGTACACGAGCAGTACTTC. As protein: CASRGGVHEQYF. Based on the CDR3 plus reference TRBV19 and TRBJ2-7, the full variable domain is DGGITQSPKYLFRKEGQNVTLSCEQNLNHDAMYWYRQDPGQGLRLIYYSQIVNDFQKGDIAEGYSVSREKKESFPLTVTSAQKNPTAFYLCASRGGVHEQYFGPGTRLTVT.

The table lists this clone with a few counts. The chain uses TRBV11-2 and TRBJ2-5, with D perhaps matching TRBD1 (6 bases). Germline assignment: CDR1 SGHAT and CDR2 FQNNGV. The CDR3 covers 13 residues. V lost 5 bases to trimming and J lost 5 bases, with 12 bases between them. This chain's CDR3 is CASSLGQMETQYF. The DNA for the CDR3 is TGTGCCAGCAGCCTTGGACAGATGGAGACCCAGTACTTC.

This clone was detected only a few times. CDR3 sequence: CAWRSWRANTEAFF. The CDR3 DNA sequence: TGTGCCTGGAGGTCATGGAGGGCTAACACTGAAGCTTTCTTT. The rearrangement links TRBV30 to TRBJ1-1; no definite D call. Germline CDR1 reads GTSNPN; CDR2 reads SVGIG (reference sequence). This CDR3 contains 14 residues. Trimming took 3 bases from V and 2 from J, leaving 13 bases between them.

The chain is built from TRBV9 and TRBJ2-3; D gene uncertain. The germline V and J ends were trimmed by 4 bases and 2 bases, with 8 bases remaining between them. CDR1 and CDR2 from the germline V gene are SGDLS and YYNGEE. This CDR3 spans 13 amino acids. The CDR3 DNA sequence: TGTGCCAGCAGCCCCCTATTCACAGATACGCAGTATTTT. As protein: CASSPLFTDTQYF.

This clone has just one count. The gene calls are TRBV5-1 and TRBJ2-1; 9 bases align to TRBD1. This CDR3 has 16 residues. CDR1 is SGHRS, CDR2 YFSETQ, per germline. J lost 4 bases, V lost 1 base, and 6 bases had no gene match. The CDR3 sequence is CASSLSPTGGYNEQFF. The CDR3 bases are TGCGCCAGCAGCTTGTCCCCGACAGGGGGGTACAATGAGCAGTTCTTC.

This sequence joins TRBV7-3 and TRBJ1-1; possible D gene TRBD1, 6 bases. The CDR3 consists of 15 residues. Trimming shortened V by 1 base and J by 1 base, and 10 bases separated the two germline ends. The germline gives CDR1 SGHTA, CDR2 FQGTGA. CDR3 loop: CASSLSKGGNTEAFF. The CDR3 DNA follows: TGTGCCAGCAGCTTAAGTAAAGGGGGGAACACTGAAGCTTTCTTT.

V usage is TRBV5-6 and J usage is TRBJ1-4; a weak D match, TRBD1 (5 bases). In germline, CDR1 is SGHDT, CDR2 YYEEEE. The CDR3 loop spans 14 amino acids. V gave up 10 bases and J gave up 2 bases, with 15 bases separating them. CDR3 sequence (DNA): TGTGCCTCTAACGTGGGGCTTACTAATGAAAAACTGTTTTTT. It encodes CASNVGLTNEKLFF.

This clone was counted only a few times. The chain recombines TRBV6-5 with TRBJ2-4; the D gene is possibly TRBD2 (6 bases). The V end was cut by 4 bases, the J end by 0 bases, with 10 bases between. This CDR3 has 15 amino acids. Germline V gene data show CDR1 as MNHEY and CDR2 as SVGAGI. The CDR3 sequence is CASSLGGEAKNIQYF. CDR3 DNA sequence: TGTGCCAGCAGTTTGGGGGGTGAAGCCAAAAACATTCAGTACTTC.

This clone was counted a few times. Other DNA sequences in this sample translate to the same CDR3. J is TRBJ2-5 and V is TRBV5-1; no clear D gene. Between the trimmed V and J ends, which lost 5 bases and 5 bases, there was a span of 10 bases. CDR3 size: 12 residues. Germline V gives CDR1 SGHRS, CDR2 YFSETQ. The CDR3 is CASSSQGETQYF. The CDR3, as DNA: TGCGCCAGCAGTTCTCAAGGGGAGACCCAGTACTTC.

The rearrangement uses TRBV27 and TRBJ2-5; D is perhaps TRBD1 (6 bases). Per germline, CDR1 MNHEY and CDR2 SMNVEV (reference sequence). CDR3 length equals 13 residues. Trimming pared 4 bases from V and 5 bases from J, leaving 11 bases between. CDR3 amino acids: CASSSQGGETQYF. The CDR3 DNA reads TGTGCCAGCAGTTCACAGGGCGGGGAGACCCAGTACTTC.

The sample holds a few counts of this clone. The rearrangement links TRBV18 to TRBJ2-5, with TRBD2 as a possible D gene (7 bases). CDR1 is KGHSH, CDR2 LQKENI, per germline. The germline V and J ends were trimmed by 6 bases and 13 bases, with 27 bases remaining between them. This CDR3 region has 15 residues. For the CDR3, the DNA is TGTGCCAGCTCGCCCTCAGGGGTAGCGGGCTACCCCCCGTACTTC. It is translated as CASSPSGVAGYPPYF.